These 24 T cell receptor beta chains were all obtained from the same sample, sequenced in a study of blood T cell repertoires in COVID-19. Profiling relied on immunoSEQ multiplex PCR, and the TCRdb table lists in-frame clones only, not all of them. The data contain a few hundred thousand clones, over 75% of them singletons. Sequenced: PBMCs or T cells enriched from blood (not recorded which). These receptor sequences come from a man between 25 and 39 years old who had recovered from COVID-19.

The chain links TRBV7-2 to TRBJ1-5; the D gene is possibly TRBD1 (5 bases). The CDR3 runs 15 residues. The V and J ends lost 4 bases and 5 bases respectively, with 15 bases between them. Germline V gene lookup returns CDR1 SGHTA and CDR2 FQGNSA. CDR3 nucleotide sequence: TGTGCCAGCAGCTCTAATGCCGGGACTTATCAGCCCCAGCATTTT. It codes for CASSSNAGTYQPQHF.

The V call is TRBV4-2, the J call TRBJ2-7; 7 bases match TRBD1. Germline-derived CDR1 and CDR2 are LGHNA and YNFKEQ. The CDR3 has 15 amino acids. V was clipped by 0 bases and J by 1 base; unmatched bases: 3. The CDR3 is CASSQDIQGSYEQYF. The CDR3 coding sequence is TGTGCCAGCAGCCAAGATATACAGGGGTCCTACGAGCAGTACTTC.

The genes are TRBV6-4 and TRBJ1-6, with 7 bases fitting TRBD1. Trimming removed 6 bases from V and 7 bases from J; junction bases left unmatched: 6. The CDR3 runs 14 residues. Germline CDR1 MRHNA, CDR2 SNTAGT. The CDR3 nucleotides read TGTGCCAGCAGCCCGACAGGGAACAATTCACCCCTCCACTTT. Translated, it gives CASSPTGNNSPLHF.

This clone showed up just once. The rearrangement links TRBV11-3 to TRBJ2-5; D call uncertain. The germline gives CDR1 SGHNT, CDR2 YENEEA. The CDR3 contains 14 residues. Trimming left V 5 bases short and J 1 base short, with 11 bases between. The CDR3 sequence: CASSQDTSQETQYF. As DNA, the CDR3 is TGTGCCAGCAGCCAAGACACCTCCCAAGAGACCCAGTACTTC.

This clone was detected only once. This chain joins TRBV30 and TRBJ2-7; 8 positions agree with TRBD2. Germline CDR1 is GTSNPN and CDR2 is SVGIG (reference sequence). There are 17 residues in the CDR3. Trimming took 1 base from V and 3 from J; bases not matched to a gene: 14. CDR3 region: CAWSEGSWTSTIYEQYF. CDR3 in DNA: TGTGCCTGGAGTGAGGGTTCCTGGACTAGCACAATCTACGAGCAGTACTTC.

The genes are TRBV2 and TRBJ1-5; 11 positions match TRBD1. CDR1 is SNHLY and CDR2 is FYNNEI in the germline V gene. With 7 bases clipped from V and 0 bases from J, the junction kept 5 bases outside the gene matches. This CDR3 has 16 residues. For the CDR3, the DNA is TGTGCCAGCAACCTGGACAGGGGGCTTAGCAATCAGCCCCAGCATTTT. Its translation is CASNLDRGLSNQPQHF.

The V and J genes are TRBV6-5 and TRBJ2-2; D is possibly TRBD2 (6 bases). Germline V CDR1 and CDR2: MNHEY, SVGAGI. There are 15 residues in the CDR3. Trimming stripped 5 bases from V and 6 bases from J, with 16 bases between. The CDR3 protein is CASSPSAGGAGELFF. DNA of the CDR3: TGTGCCAGCAGTCCCTCGGCTGGCGGGGCCGGGGAGCTGTTTTTT.

The chain joins TRBV5-5 to TRBJ1-5; tentative D call: TRBD1 (6 bases). The CDR3 consists of 14 residues. With 3 bases removed from V and 3 bases from J, the gap between germline ends came to 10 bases. The germline gives CDR1 SGHKS, CDR2 YYEKEE (reference sequence). This CDR3 reads CASSSEGVNQPQHF. In nucleotides, the CDR3 is TGTGCCAGCAGCTCTGAGGGGGTCAATCAGCCCCAGCATTTT. The whole variable domain, remainder taken from reference TRBV5-5 and TRBJ1-5, is DAGVTQSPTHLIKTRGQQVTLRCSPISGHKSVSWYQQVLGQGPQFIFQYYEKEERGRGNFPDRFSARQFPNYSSELNVNALLLGDSALYLCASSSEGVNQPQHFGDGTRLSIL.

V and J are TRBV19 and TRBJ1-1; D is possibly TRBD1 (5 bases). Per the germline V gene, CDR1 is LNHDA and CDR2 is SQIVND (reference sequence). The ends were cut back, 3 bases at V and 1 base at J, with 15 bases in the middle. The CDR3 has 16 residues. The CDR3 sequence: CASSIVGLGGNTEAFF. CDR3 in DNA: TGTGCCAGTAGTATTGTCGGGCTGGGGGGGAACACTGAAGCTTTCTTT.

A single count supports this clone. V usage is TRBV4-2 and J usage is TRBJ2-7; 12 nucleotides match TRBD2. Per germline, CDR1 LGHNA and CDR2 YNFKEQ. The ends lost 2 bases at V and 4 bases at J; junction bases unmatched: 6. CDR3 length: 16 amino acids. The CDR3, as DNA: TGTGCCAGCAGCCAAAGACTAGCGGGGGCCTCTTACGAGCAGTACTTC. Protein: CASSQRLAGASYEQYF.

As DNA, the CDR3 is TGTGCCAGCACCCCCCGCGGCAGGGACTATGGCTACACCTTC. Protein sequence: CASTPRGRDYGYTF. The chain links TRBV6-5 to TRBJ1-2; tentatively, D is TRBD1 (5 bases). Germline CDR1 is MNHEY and CDR2 is SVGAGI. CDR3 size: 14 residues. The ends were cut back, 7 bases at V and 3 bases at J, with 15 bases in the middle.

The V and J genes are TRBV6-4 and TRBJ2-6; 9 positions match TRBD1. V shed 6 bases, J shed 0 bases, and the junction held 6 bases outside the gene matches. There are 17 residues in the CDR3. Germline CDR1 MRHNA, CDR2 SNTAGT. Here the CDR3 reads CASSDRGGGSGANVLTF. The CDR3 bases are TGTGCCAGCAGCGACAGGGGGGGCGGCTCTGGGGCCAACGTCCTGACTTTC.

This CDR3 is CSVSRIGQGPGLGYGYTF. The CDR3, as DNA: TGCAGCGTTTCGAGAATAGGACAGGGGCCGGGGCTCGGGTATGGCTACACCTTC. The V and J genes are TRBV29-1 and TRBJ1-2; TRBD1 agrees at 9 bases. CDR1 and CDR2 (germline): SQVTM, ANQGSEA. The CDR3 sequence is 18 residues long. The J segment lost 5 bases and the V segment lost 5 bases, leaving 21 bases of the junction unmatched.

The chain links TRBV5-1 to TRBJ2-7; no definite D call. V was cut by 4 bases and J by 3 bases, with 11 bases left in between. This CDR3 contains 13 residues. Per germline, CDR1 SGHRS and CDR2 YFSETQ. CDR3 sequence reads: CASSLDGNYEQYF. The CDR3 DNA reads TGCGCCAGCAGCCTGGACGGTAACTACGAGCAGTACTTC.

V gene TRBV2 combines with J gene TRBJ2-7; the D is unclear. V was clipped by 3 bases and J by 3 bases, with 9 bases between them. The CDR3 totals 13 residues. Germline lookup yields CDR1 SNHLY and CDR2 FYNNEI. The CDR3 DNA sequence: TGTGCCAGCAGTGAGCTGAGAGGCTACGAGCAGTACTTC. It codes for CASSELRGYEQYF.

The chain recombines TRBV11-2 with TRBJ2-7, with 7 positions matching TRBD1. CDR1 is SGHAT and CDR2 is FQNNGV in the germline V gene. This CDR3 spans 13 amino acids. V was pared by 5 bases and J by 4 bases, with 5 bases of the junction left unmatched. CDR3 loop: CASSPGQEYEQYF. The CDR3 nucleotides read TGTGCCAGCAGCCCCGGACAGGAGTACGAGCAGTACTTC.

Remarks on this clone: A read error may produce the germline difference seen at one junction end. This chain joins TRBV20-1 and TRBJ1-2; TRBD1 aligns across 7 bases. Germline V gene data show CDR1 as DFQATT and CDR2 as SNEGSKA (reference sequence). CDR3 length: 11 residues. The CDR3 protein is CSARDTDRRAF. Written as DNA, the CDR3 is TGCAGTGCTAGAGATACGGACAGGCGTGCTTTC.

This chain joins TRBV9 and TRBJ2-1; 9 positions agree with TRBD1. This CDR3 is built from 15 residues. The V segment lost 0 bases and the J segment 7 bases; nucleotides outside the gene matches: 5. Germline CDR1 is SGDLS and CDR2 is YYNGEE. This chain's CDR3 is CASSVDRGHRNEQFF. DNA for the CDR3: TGTGCCAGCAGCGTAGACAGGGGGCATAGAAATGAGCAGTTCTTC. Complete variable domain (other parts from reference TRBV9 and TRBJ2-1): DSGVTQTPKHLITATGQRVTLRCSPRSGDLSVYWYQQSLDQGLQFLIQYYNGEERAKGNILERFSAQQFPDLHSELNLSSLELGDSALYFCASSVDRGHRNEQFFGPGTRLTVL.

This clone was observed a single time. J is TRBJ1-6 and V is TRBV2, with TRBD1 identical over 8 bases. This CDR3 region has 15 residues. V dropped 1 base and J dropped 7; count of bases not matched to a gene: 3. Germline CDR1 is SNHLY and CDR2 is FYNNEI. CDR3 DNA: TGTGCCAGCAGTGAAGGTGGACAGGGCAATTCACCCCTCCACTTT. This translates into CASSEGGQGNSPLHF.

The V call is TRBV29-1, the J call TRBJ1-4; no reliable D call. The CDR3 has 13 amino acids. V was shortened by 4 bases and J by 4 bases, with 10 bases between the two germline ends. Germline V lookup: CDR1 SQVTM, CDR2 ANQGSEA. CDR3 residues: CSVGGGFNEKLFF. The CDR3, as DNA: TGCAGCGTTGGAGGAGGATTTAATGAAAAACTGTTTTTT.

V is TRBV5-5 and J is TRBJ2-3, with 9 nucleotides matching TRBD2. In germline, CDR1 is SGHKS, CDR2 YYEKEE (reference sequence). This CDR3 is 17 amino acids long. Trimming cost V 5 bases and J 4 bases; bases outside gene matches: 14. CDR3 DNA sequence: TGTGCCAGCAGTCCGAGTACGACTAGCGGAGTCTCAGATACGCAGTATTTT. Protein product: CASSPSTTSGVSDTQYF.

The chain joins TRBV3-1 (or the pseudogene TRBV3-2) to TRBJ1-1; no definite D call. The CDR3 totals 12 residues. V shed 7 bases and J shed 1 base, with 7 bases lying between them. Germline-derived CDR1 and CDR2 are LGHDT and YNNKEL (reference sequence). This CDR3 reads CASTAGNTEAFF. DNA of the CDR3: TGTGCCAGCACAGCAGGGAACACTGAAGCTTTCTTT.

This chain joins TRBV27 and TRBJ2-2; D gene unclear. This CDR3 is 14 amino acids long. Germline CDR1 reads MNHEY; CDR2 reads SMNVEV (reference sequence). Trimming removed 6 bases from V and 2 bases from J, with 10 bases in between. The CDR3 region has the DNA TGTGCCAGCAGGGCCGAATTAAACACCGGGGAGCTGTTTTTT. Translating gives CASRAELNTGELFF.

This sequence joins TRBV6-6 and TRBJ1-5, with no clear D. Looked up from germline, CDR1 is MNHNY and CDR2 is SVGAGI (reference sequence). Trimming took 0 bases from V and 0 from J, leaving 6 bases between them. The CDR3 contains 15 residues. CDR3 in DNA: TGTGCCAGCAGTTACTCCGGGAATAGCAATCAGCCCCAGCATTTT. The encoded protein is CASSYSGNSNQPQHF.